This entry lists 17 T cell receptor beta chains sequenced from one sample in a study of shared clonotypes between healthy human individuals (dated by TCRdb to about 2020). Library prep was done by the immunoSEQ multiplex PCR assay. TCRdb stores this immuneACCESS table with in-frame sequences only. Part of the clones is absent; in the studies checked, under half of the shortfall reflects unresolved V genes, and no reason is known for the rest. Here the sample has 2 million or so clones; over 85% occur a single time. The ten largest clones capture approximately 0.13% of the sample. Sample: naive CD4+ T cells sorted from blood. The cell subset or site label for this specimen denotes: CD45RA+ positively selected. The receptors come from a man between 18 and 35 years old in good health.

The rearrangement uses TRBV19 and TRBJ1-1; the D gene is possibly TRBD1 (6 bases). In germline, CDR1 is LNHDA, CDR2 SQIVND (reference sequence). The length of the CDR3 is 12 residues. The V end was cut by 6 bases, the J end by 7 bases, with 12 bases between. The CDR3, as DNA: TGTGCCAGTAGACAGACAGGTCTTGAAGCTTTCTTT. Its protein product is CASRQTGLEAFF.

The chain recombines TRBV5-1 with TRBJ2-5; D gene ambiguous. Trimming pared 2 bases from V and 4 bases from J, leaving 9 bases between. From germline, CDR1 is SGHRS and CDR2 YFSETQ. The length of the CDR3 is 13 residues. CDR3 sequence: CASSFYPRETQYF. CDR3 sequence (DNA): TGCGCCAGCAGCTTCTACCCGAGAGAGACCCAGTACTTC.

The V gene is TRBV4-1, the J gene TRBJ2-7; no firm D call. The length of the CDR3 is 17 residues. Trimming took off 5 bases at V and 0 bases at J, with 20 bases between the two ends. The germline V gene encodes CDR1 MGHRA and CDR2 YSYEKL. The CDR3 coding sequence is TGCGCCAGCAGCAGAAATGAAGGGCGTTCTACCTCCTACGAGCAGTACTTC. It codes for CASSRNEGRSTSYEQYF.

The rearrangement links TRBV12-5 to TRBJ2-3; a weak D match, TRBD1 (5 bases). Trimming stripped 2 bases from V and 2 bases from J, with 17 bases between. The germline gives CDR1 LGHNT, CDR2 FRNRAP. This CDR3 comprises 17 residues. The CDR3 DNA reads TGTGCTAGTGGTTTGCCTAAGGGGATTCCCCTCACAGATACGCAGTATTTT. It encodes CASGLPKGIPLTDTQYF.

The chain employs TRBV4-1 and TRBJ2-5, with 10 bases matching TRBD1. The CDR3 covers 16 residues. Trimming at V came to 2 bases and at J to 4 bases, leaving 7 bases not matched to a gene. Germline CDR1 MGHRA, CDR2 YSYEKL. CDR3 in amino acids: CASSQTAGDRGETQYF. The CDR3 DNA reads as TGCGCCAGCAGCCAAACGGCCGGGGACAGGGGAGAGACCCAGTACTTC.

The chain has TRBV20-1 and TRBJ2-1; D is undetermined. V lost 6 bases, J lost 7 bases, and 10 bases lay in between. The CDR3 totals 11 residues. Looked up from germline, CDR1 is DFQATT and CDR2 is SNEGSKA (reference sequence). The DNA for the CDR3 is TGCAGTGCGGAAACCCTGAATGAGCAGTTCTTC. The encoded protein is CSAETLNEQFF.

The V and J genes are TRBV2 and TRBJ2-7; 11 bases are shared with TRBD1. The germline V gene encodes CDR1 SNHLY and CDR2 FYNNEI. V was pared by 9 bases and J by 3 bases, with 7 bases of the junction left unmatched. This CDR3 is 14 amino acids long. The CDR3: CASKGQGDNYEQYF. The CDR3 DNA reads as TGTGCCAGTAAGGGACAGGGGGATAACTACGAGCAGTACTTC.

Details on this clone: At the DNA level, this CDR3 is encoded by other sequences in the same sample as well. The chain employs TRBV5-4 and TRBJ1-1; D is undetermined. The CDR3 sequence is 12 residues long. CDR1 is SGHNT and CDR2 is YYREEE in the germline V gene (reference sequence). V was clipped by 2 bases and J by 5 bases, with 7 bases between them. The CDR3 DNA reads TGTGCCAGCAGCTTACCGGGAACTGAAGCTTTCTTT. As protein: CASSLPGTEAFF.

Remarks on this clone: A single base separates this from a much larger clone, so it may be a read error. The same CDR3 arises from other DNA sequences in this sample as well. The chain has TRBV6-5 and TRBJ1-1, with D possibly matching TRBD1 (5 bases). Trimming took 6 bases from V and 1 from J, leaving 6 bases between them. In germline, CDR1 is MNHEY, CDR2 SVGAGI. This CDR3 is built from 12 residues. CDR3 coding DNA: TGTGCCAGCAGCCAGGGGAACACTGAAGCTTTCTTT. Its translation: CASSQGNTEAFF.

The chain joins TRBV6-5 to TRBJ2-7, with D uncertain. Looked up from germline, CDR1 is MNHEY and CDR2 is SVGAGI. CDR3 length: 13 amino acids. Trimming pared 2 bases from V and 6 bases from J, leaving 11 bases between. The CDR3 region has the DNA TGTGCCAGCAGTTACGAGAATTCGGCCGAGCAGTACTTC. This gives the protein CASSYENSAEQYF.

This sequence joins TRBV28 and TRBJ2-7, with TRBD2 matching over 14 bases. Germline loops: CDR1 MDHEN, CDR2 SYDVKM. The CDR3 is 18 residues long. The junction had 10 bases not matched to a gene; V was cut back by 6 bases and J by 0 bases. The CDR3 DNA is TGTGCCAGCAGACCCCGACTAGCGGGGGGGAAACGCTCCTACGAGCAGTACTTC. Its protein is CASRPRLAGGKRSYEQYF.

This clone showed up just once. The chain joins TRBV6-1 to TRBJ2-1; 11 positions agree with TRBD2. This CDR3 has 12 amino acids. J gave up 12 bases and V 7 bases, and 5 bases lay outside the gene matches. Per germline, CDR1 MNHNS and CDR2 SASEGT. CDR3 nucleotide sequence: TGTGCCAGCACACGCACTAGCGGGGGGCAGTTCTTC. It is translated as CASTRTSGGQFF.

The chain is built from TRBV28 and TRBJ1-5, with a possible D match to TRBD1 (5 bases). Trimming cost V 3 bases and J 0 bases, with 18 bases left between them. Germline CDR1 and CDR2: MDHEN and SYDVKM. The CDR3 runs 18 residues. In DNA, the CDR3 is TGTGCCAGCAGTTTGACGTGGGACGGATCTTATAGCAATCAGCCCCAGCATTTT. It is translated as CASSLTWDGSYSNQPQHF.

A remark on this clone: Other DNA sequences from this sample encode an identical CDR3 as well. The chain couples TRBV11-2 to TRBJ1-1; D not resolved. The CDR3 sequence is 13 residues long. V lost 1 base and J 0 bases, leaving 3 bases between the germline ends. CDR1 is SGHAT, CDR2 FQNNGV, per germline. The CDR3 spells CASSLAVNTEAFF. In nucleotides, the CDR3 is TGTGCCAGCAGCTTAGCGGTGAACACTGAAGCTTTCTTT.

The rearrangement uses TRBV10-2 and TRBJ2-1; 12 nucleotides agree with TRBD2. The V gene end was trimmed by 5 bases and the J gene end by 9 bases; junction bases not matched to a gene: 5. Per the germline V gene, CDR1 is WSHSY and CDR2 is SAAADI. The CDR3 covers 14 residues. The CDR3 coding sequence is TGCGCCAGCAGTTGGACTAGCGGGACCGGTGAGCAGTTCTTC. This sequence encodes CASSWTSGTGEQFF.

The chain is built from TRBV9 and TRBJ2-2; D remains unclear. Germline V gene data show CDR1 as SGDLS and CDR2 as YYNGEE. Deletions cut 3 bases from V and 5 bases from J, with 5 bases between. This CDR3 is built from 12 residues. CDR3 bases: TGTGCCAGCAGCGCAGAAACCGGGGAGCTGTTTTTT. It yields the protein CASSAETGELFF.

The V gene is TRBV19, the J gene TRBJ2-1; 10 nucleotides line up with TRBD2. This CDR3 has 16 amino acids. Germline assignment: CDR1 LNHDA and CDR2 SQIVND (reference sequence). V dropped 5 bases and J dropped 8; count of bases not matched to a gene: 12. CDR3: CASSPRTSGLPDEQFF. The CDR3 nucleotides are TGTGCCAGTAGTCCTAGGACTAGCGGCCTACCGGATGAGCAGTTCTTC.